These T cell receptor beta chains were read from a single sample in a study of cytomegalovirus exposure and HLA in healthy donors. Profiling relied on immunoSEQ multiplex PCR, and the TCRdb table lists in-frame clones only, not all of them. Among 150,000 to 200,000 clones listed, approximately 82% were seen once. The specimen sequenced was PBMCs. Source of these receptors: a woman younger than 45 in good health and CMV-seronegative. Both conserved end residues are part of each CDR3. Each record gives: V gene, CDR3 length, D gene, J gene, clone size, CDR3 protein, CDR3 DNA. The D gene is left open where the match is weak. Not every row has a clone size; where given, it reads once, few, many or a size class.

>TRBV30|16|TRBD1|TRBJ2-6|.
CAWEDRGSSGANVLTF
TGTGCCTGGGAGGACAGGGGAAGCTCTGGGGCCAACGTCCTGACTTTC
>TRBV11-2|14|TRBD1|TRBJ2-3|few
CASSPGQVTDTQYF
TGTGCCAGCAGCCCCGGACAGGTCACAGATACGCAGTATTTT
>TRBV30|12|.|TRBJ2-5|.
CAWSETSETQYF
TGTGCCTGGAGCGAAACATCAGAGACCCAGTACTTC
>TRBV9|14|.|TRBJ2-1|.
CASSGSPPYNEQFF
TGTGCCAGCAGCGGGAGCCCACCCTACAATGAGCAGTTCTTC
>TRBV28|14|.|TRBJ2-7|.
CASRPERSSYEQYF
TGTGCCAGCAGACCCGAGAGGAGCTCCTACGAGCAGTACTTC
>TRBV12-2|14|.|TRBJ1-5|.
CASRHTIEDQPQHF
TGTGCAAGTCGCCATACCATCGAGGATCAGCCCCAGCATTTT
>TRBV5-1|14|TRBD1|TRBJ2-5|.
CASSLPTGQETQYF
TGCGCCAGCAGCTTACCGACAGGGCAAGAGACCCAGTACTTC
>TRBV28|15|TRBD2|TRBJ2-5|.
CASSSLAGGQETQYF
TGTGCCAGCAGTTCCCTAGCGGGGGGGCAAGAGACCCAGTACTTC
>TRBV9|17|TRBD2|TRBJ2-3|.
CASSVFSGGFSTDTQYF
TGTGCCAGCAGCGTATTTAGCGGGGGGTTTAGCACAGATACGCAGTATTTT
>TRBV4-3|14|.|TRBJ1-6|.
CASSQVHRNSPLHF
TGCGCCAGCAGCCAAGTCCACAGAAATTCACCCCTCCACTTT
>TRBV23-1|18|.|TRBJ2-2|.
CASSPPLGTSTNTGELFF
TGCGCCAGCAGTCCTCCGTTGGGGACAAGTACGAACACCGGGGAGCTGTTTTTT
>TRBV2|12|TRBD2|TRBJ2-3|.
CARGGGTDTQYF
TGTGCCAGGGGAGGGGGCACAGATACGCAGTATTTT
>TRBV10-2|15|.|TRBJ2-5|.
CASRDFSIQQETQYF
TGCGCCAGCCGGGACTTTAGTATCCAGCAAGAGACCCAGTACTTC
>TRBV30|15|TRBD2|TRBJ2-1|.
CAWGSGRAWYNEQFF
TGTGCCTGGGGAAGCGGGAGGGCCTGGTACAATGAGCAGTTCTTC
>TRBV28|14|.|TRBJ1-3|.
CASSFDSGSDTIYF
TGTGCCAGCAGTTTTGATTCGGGGTCGGACACCATATATTTT
>TRBV7-8|15|TRBD2|TRBJ2-7|.
CASSALAGSYYEQYF
TGTGCCAGCAGCGCACTAGCGGGAAGCTATTACGAGCAGTACTTC
>TRBV27|15|.|TRBJ1-5|.
CASRRTSEGNQPQHF
TGTGCCAGCAGGAGGACATCCGAGGGCAATCAGCCCCAGCATTTT
>TRBV6-6|15|TRBD2|TRBJ2-3|.
CASSYSYLAGDTQYF
TGTGCCAGCAGTTACTCGTACTTAGCGGGAGATACGCAGTATTTT
>TRBV5-1|14|.|TRBJ2-7|.
CASSPDSPTGEQYF
TGCGCCAGCAGCCCGGACTCCCCCACGGGGGAGCAGTACTTC
>TRBV9|16|TRBD2|TRBJ2-2|.
CASSVVAGEIGGELFF
TGTGCCAGCAGCGTAGTAGCGGGAGAGATCGGCGGGGAGCTGTTTTTT
>TRBV6-1|15|TRBD1|TRBJ1-1|.
CASSDTGTGLFDAFF
TGTGCCAGCAGTGACACCGGGACAGGGTTGTTTGACGCTTTCTTT
>TRBV19|12|.|TRBJ1-6|.
CASSITDSPLHF
TGTGCCAGTAGTATCACAGATTCACCCCTCCACTTT
>TRBV5-1|17|TRBD2|TRBJ2-1|once
CASSLGGTSLSYNEQFF
TGCGCCAGCAGCTTGGGTGGGACTAGCCTCTCCTACAATGAGCAGTTCTTC
>TRBV6-5|14|TRBD1|TRBJ2-7|.
CASSPGQGAWEQYF
TGTGCCAGCAGTCCGGGACAGGGGGCTTGGGAGCAGTACTTC
>TRBV6-5|12|.|TRBJ1-6|.
CASSYGHSPLHF
TGTGCCAGCAGTTATGGGCATTCACCCCTCCACTTT
>TRBV6-6|13|.|TRBJ1-2|.
CASRQQPSDGYTF
TGTGCCAGCAGGCAACAACCGTCAGATGGCTACACCTTC
>TRBV7-2|16|TRBD1|TRBJ1-5|once
CASSRAGTGLNQPQHF
TGTGCCAGCAGCCGAGCCGGGACAGGGCTAAATCAGCCCCAGCATTTT
>TRBV6-5|13|.|TRBJ2-1|.
CASRTGSYNEQFF
TGTGCCAGCAGGACAGGATCCTACAATGAGCAGTTCTTC
>TRBV5-4|14|TRBD1|TRBJ2-7|.
CASSARQGAYEQYF
TGTGCCAGCAGCGCAAGACAGGGCGCCTACGAGCAGTACTTC
>TRBV7-9|13|TRBD1|TRBJ1-2|.
CASSLGTGGGYTF
TGTGCCAGCAGCTTAGGGACAGGGGGCGGCTACACCTTC
>TRBV29-1|16|TRBD1|TRBJ1-2|.
CSSREEGRGINYGYTF
TGCAGCTCCAGGGAGGAGGGCAGGGGGATTAACTATGGCTACACCTTC
>TRBV6-1|15|.|TRBJ2-2|once
CASSATLGSTGELFF
TGTGCCAGCAGTGCTACCCTTGGGAGCACCGGGGAGCTGTTTTTT
>TRBV6-5|14|TRBD1|TRBJ2-5|.
CASSYNTGEETQYF
TGTGCCAGCAGTTACAATACAGGGGAAGAGACCCAGTACTTC
>TRBV28|14|TRBD1|TRBJ2-5|once
CASSSGQGLETQYF
TGTGCCAGCAGCTCCGGACAGGGCTTAGAGACCCAGTACTTC
>TRBV6-6|11|.|TRBJ1-2|.
CASSYPGGYTF
TGTGCCAGCAGTTACCCGGGGGGCTACACCTTC
>TRBV7-9|14|TRBD2|TRBJ2-2|few
CASSRTSVTGELFF
TGTGCCAGCAGCCGGACTAGCGTTACCGGGGAGCTGTTTTTT
>TRBV4-3|15|TRBD2|TRBJ2-1|.
CASSLGLAGGNEQFF
TGCGCCAGCAGCCTAGGACTAGCGGGGGGGAATGAGCAGTTCTTC
>TRBV9|15|.|TRBJ2-3|.
CASSVGPGLVDTQYF
TGTGCCAGCAGCGTAGGGCCGGGACTGGTAGATACGCAGTATTTT
>TRBV28|14|TRBD1|TRBJ2-7|once
CASSLGGQGGIQYF
TGTGCCAGCAGTTTAGGGGGACAGGGAGGGATCCAGTACTTC
>TRBV7-9|14|TRBD2|TRBJ2-1|.
CASSQRGDYNEQFF
TGTGCCAGCAGCCAGCGGGGGGACTACAATGAGCAGTTCTTC
>TRBV4-3|17|TRBD1|TRBJ2-2|.
CASSQSSRGRNTGELFF
TGCGCCAGCAGCCAATCATCCAGGGGGCGGAACACCGGGGAGCTGTTTTTT
>TRBV28|15|TRBD1|TRBJ2-3|.
CASSLFQGARDTQYF
TGTGCCAGCAGTTTATTTCAGGGGGCGAGAGATACGCAGTATTTT
>TRBV4-1|17|.|TRBJ2-7|once
CASSLSPIIHLPYEQYF
TGCGCCAGCAGCCTATCTCCCATCATACATCTCCCCTACGAGCAGTACTTC
>TRBV5-1|14|.|TRBJ2-1|.
CASSLSAGANEQFF
TGCGCCAGCAGCTTGTCAGCAGGGGCCAATGAGCAGTTCTTC
>TRBV5-6|16|.|TRBJ2-1|.
CASSYTGRAPYNEQFF
TGTGCCAGCAGTTACACAGGGCGTGCTCCCTACAATGAGCAGTTCTTC